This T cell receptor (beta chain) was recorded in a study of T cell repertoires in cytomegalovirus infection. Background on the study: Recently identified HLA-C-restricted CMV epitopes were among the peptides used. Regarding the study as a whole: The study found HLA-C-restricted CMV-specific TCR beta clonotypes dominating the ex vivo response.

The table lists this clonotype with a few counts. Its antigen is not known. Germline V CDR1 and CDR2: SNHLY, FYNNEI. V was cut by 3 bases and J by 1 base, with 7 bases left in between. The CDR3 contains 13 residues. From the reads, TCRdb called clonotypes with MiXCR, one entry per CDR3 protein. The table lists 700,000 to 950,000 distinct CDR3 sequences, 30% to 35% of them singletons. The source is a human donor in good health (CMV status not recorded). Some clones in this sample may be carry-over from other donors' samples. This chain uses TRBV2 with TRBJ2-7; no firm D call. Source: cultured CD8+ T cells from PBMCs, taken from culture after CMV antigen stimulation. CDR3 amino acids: CASSDGRSYEQYF. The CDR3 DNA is TGTGCCAGCAGTGACGGACGGTCCTACGAGCAGTACTTC.